Given below is one T cell receptor (beta chain) in context. Its binding antigen is unknown. No quality values exist for individual bases; no much larger clone is one base distant. For TCR beta sequencing, blood samples came from the related transplant donors. Using Nuclei Lysis Solution, genomic DNA was extracted from unfractionated peripheral blood mononuclear cells that were either fresh or cryopreserved. The germline V gene sets CDR1 to SGHDT and CDR2 to YYEEEE. The CDR3 covers 15 residues, taking in both the cysteine and the phenylalanine. Of all the DNA, just the CDR3 is kept, 45 bases in frame from base 1. Cut back by 0 bases and 3 bases, the V and J ends lie 12 bases apart. The immunoSEQ assay, a bias-controlled multiplex PCR using V- and J-specific primers, was used to amplify TCR beta CDR3 regions from genomic DNA. A proprietary barcode and Illumina adapter sequences were added to the CDR3 amplicons in a second PCR step. An Illumina MiSeq instrument was used to sequence the CDR3 libraries. The authors' analysis ran thus. Export and quality control were performed with immunoSEQ Analyzer 3.0, and downstream analyses were performed with R Bioconductor and Immunarch. Only productive rearrangements in the normalized downsampled data set were used to calculate repertoire metrics. Pathologically expanded clonotypes were defined as those larger than 5 templates in the normalized cohort. Repertoire diversity was measured with the Inverse Simpson Index. The non-normalized data set was used for CMV-specificity analyses so that all clonotypes could be captured. This immuneACCESS table, as held by TCRdb, lists in-frame sequences with V and J called but not all clones. Of the missing ones, under half trace to an unresolved V gene in checked studies; the others have no known cause. Clonal size and the V and J genes are those of that table, whereas D and trimming came from the DNA. The sample table holds some 10,000 clones, of which around 93% were seen once. The top ten hold roughly 0.83% of the sample.

The data were taken from a study of T cell clonotyping in hematopoietic cell transplantation (dated by TCRdb to about 2021). At the level of the whole study: A total of 110 to 150 blood samples were gathered in the study from roughly 40 consecutive transplant recipients along with their related donors. Recruitment of patients ran from late 2015 to January 2017, and follow-up continued until late 2020 or until death.

Broad study findings and their caveats: Overlap with donor repertoires was found for only a small fraction of recipient repertoires, with over 95% found to appear de novo at the given depth. Donor and pretransplant recipient Inverse Simpson Index values predicted broader posttransplant TCR repertoire diversity. Sample size was limited, and cells were not sorted, so CD4 and CD8 repertoire contributions could not be separated. Recipient TCR diversity fell after transplant, with pathologically expanded clonotypes rising progressively from day 30 to day 180.

The rearranged chain carries TRBV5-6 and TRBJ2-5; no confident D gene assignment can be made. Sequenced material: peripheral blood mononuclear cells. The TCR sequence derives from a woman in her fifties or sixties in good health. Some clones in this sample may be carry-over from other donors' samples. The sequenced DNA: TGTGCCAGCAGCTTGGCTCGGCGGCAGAAAGAGACCCAGTACTTC. It encodes CASSLARRQKETQYF.